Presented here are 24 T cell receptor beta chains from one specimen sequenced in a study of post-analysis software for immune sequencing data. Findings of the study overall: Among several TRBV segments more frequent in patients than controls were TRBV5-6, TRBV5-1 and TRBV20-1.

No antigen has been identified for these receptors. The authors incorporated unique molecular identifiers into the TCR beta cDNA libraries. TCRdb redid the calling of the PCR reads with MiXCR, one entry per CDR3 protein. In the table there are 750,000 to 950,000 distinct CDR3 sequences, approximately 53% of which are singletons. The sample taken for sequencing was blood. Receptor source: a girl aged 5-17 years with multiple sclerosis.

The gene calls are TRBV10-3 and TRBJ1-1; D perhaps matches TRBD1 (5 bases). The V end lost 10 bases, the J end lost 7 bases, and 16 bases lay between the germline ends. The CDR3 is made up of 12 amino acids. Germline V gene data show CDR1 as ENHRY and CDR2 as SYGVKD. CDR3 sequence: CATHGASNEAFF. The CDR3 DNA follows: TGTGCCACCCACGGGGCGAGTAATGAAGCTTTCTTT.

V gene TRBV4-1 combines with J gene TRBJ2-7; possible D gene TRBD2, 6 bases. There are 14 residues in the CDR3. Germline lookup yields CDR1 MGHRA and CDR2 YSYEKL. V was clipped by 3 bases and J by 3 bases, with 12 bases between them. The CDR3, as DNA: TGCGCCAGCAGCCAGGACCCGACTAGCTACGAGCAGTACTTC. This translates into CASSQDPTSYEQYF.

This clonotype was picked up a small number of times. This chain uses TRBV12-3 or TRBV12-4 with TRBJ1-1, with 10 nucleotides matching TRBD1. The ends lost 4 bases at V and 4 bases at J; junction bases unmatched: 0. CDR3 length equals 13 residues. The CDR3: CASSWTGGTEAFF. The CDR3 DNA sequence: TGTGCCAGCAGTTGGACAGGGGGCACTGAAGCTTTCTTT.

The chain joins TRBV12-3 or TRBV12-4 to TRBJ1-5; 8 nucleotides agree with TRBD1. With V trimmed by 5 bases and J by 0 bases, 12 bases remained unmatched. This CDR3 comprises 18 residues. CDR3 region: CASSRPGQVFYSNQPQHF. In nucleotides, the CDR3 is TGTGCCAGCAGTCGACCGGGACAGGTCTTCTATAGCAATCAGCCCCAGCATTTT.

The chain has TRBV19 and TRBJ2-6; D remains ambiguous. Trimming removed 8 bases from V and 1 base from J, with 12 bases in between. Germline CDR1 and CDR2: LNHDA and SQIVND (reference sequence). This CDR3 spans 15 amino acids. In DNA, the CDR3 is TGTGCCAGTGCGGAGAGCTGGTCTGGGGCCAACGTCCTGACTTTC. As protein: CASAESWSGANVLTF.

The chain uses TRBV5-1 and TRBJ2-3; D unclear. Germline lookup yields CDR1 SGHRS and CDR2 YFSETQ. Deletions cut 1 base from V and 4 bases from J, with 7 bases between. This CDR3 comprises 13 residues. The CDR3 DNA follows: TGCGCCAGCAGCTTGTTCCAGGCAGATACGCAGTATTTT. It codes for CASSLFQADTQYF.

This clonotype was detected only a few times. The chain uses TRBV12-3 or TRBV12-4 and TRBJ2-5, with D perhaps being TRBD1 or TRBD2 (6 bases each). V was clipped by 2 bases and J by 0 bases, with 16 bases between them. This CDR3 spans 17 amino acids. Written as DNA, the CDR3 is TGTGCCAGCAGTTTAAAGGGGGGCGGATCGTACCAAGAGACCCAGTACTTC. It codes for CASSLKGGGSYQETQYF.

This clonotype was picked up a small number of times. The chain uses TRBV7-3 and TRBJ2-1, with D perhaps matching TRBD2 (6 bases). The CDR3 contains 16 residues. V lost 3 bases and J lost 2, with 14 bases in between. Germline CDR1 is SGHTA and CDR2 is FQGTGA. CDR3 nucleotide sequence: TGTGCCAGCAGCTTCCTAGCGACGAGCACCTACAATGAGCAGTTCTTC. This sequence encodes CASSFLATSTYNEQFF.

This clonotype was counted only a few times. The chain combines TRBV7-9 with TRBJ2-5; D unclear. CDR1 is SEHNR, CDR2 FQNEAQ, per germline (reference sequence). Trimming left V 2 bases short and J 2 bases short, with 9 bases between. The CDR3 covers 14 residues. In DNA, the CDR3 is TGTGCCAGCAGCTTACGGGCCTCGCAAGAGACCCAGTACTTC. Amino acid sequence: CASSLRASQETQYF.

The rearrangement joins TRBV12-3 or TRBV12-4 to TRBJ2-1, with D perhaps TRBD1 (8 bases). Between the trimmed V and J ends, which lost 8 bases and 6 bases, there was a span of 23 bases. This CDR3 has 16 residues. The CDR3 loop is CASRPMSGTGFNEQFF. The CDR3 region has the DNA TGTGCCAGCCGCCCAATGAGCGGGACAGGCTTCAATGAGCAGTTCTTC.

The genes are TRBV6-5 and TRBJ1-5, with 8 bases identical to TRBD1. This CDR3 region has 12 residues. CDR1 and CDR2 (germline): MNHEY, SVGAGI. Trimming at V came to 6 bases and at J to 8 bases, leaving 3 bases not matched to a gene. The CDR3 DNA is TGTGCCAGCAGGAGGGGACAGGAGCCCCAGCATTTT. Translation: CASRRGQEPQHF.

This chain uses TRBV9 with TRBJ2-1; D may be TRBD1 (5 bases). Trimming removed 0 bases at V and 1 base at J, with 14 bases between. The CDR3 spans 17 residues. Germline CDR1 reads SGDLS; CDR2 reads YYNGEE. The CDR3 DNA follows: TGTGCCAGCAGCGTAGATCTGCTAGGGGTGTCCTACAATGAGCAGTTCTTC. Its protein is CASSVDLLGVSYNEQFF.

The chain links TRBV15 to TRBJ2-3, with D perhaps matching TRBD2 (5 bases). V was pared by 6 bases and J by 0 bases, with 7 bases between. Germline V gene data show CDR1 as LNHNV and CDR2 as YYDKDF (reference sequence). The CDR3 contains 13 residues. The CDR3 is CATRTTSTDTQYF. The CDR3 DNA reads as TGTGCCACCAGGACTACTAGCACAGATACGCAGTATTTT.

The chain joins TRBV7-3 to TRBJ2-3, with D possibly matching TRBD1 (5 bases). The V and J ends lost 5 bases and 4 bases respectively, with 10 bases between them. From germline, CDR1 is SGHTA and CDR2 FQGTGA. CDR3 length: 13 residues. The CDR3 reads CASSDTGSDTQYF. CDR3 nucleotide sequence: TGTGCCAGCAGCGATACAGGTTCAGATACGCAGTATTTT.

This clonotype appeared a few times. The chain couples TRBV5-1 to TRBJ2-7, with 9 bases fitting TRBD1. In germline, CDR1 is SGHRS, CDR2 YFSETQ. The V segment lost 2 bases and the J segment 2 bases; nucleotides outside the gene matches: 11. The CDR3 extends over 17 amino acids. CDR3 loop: CASSFGGGTGPPYEQYF. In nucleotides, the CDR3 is TGCGCCAGCAGCTTTGGAGGGGGGACAGGGCCACCCTACGAGCAGTACTTC.

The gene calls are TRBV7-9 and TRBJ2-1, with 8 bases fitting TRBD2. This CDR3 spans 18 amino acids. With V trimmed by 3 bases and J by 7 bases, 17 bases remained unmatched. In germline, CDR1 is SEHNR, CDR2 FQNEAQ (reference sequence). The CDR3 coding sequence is TGTGCCAGCAGCTTGTATGCGGGGGGCCCCGTAGGAGGGAATGAGCAGTTCTTC. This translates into CASSLYAGGPVGGNEQFF.

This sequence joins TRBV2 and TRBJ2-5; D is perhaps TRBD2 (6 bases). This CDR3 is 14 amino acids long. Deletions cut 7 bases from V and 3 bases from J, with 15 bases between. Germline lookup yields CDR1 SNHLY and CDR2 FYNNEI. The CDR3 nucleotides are TGTGCCAGCAAAATGGGGACTGTGGAAGAGACCCAGTACTTC. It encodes CASKMGTVEETQYF. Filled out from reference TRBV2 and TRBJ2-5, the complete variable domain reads EPEVTQTPSHQVTQMGQEVILRCVPISNHLYFYWYRQILGQKVEFLVSFYNNEISEKSEIFDDQFSVERPDGSNFTLKIRSTKLEDSAMYFCASKMGTVEETQYFGPGTRLLVL.

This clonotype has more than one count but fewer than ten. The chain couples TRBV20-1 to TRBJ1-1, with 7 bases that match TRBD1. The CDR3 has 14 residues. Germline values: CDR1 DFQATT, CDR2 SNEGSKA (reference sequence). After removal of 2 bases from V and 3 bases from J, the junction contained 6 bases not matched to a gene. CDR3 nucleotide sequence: TGCAGTGCTAGAAACAGGGGTGTTTACACTGAAGCTTTCTTT. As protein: CSARNRGVYTEAFF.

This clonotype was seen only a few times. The CDR3 sequence: CASSVGLAGGHGQFF. The CDR3, as DNA: TGTGCCAGCAGCGTAGGTCTAGCGGGGGGGCACGGGCAGTTCTTC. The rearrangement links TRBV9 to TRBJ2-1, with TRBD2 matching 12 bases. V lost 0 bases to trimming and J lost 12 bases; unmatched junction nucleotides: 7. The germline gives CDR1 SGDLS, CDR2 YYNGEE. The CDR3 extends over 15 amino acids.

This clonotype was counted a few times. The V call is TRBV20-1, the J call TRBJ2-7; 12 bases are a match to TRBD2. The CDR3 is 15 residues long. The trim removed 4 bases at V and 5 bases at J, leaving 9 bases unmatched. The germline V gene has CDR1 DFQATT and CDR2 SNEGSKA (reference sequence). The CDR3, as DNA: TGCAGTGCTACCTCTAGCGGGAGGGCTACGGACGAGCAGTACTTC. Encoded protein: CSATSSGRATDEQYF.

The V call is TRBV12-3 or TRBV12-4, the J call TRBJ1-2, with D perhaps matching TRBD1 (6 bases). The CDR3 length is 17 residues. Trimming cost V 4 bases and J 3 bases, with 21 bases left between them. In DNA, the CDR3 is TGTGCCAGCAGTTGGGGGGGAAGGGGGAGAAATGACTATGGCTACACCTTC. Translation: CASSWGGRGRNDYGYTF.

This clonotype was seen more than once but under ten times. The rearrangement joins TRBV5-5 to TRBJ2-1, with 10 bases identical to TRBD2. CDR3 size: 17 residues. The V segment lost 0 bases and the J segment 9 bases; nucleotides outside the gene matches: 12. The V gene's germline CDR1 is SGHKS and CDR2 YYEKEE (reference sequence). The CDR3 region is CASSLAASGGARREQFF. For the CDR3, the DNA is TGTGCCAGCAGCTTGGCCGCCAGCGGGGGGGCGAGGCGTGAGCAGTTCTTC. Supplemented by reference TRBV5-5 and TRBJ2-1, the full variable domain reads DAGVTQSPTHLIKTRGQQVTLRCSPISGHKSVSWYQQVLGQGPQFIFQYYEKEERGRGNFPDRFSARQFPNYSSELNVNALLLGDSALYLCASSLAASGGARREQFFGPGTRLTVL.

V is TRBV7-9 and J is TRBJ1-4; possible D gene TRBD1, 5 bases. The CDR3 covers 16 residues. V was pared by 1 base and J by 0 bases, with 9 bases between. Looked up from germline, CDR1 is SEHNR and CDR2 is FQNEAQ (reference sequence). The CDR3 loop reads CASSLETAATNEKLFF. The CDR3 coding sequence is TGTGCCAGCAGCTTAGAGACAGCTGCAACTAATGAAAAACTGTTTTTT.

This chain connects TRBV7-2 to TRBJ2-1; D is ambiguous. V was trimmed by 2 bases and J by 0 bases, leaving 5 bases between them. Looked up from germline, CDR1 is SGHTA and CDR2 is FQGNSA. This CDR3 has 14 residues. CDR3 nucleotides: TGTGCCAGCAGCTTAATAGGCTCCTACAATGAGCAGTTCTTC. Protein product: CASSLIGSYNEQFF.